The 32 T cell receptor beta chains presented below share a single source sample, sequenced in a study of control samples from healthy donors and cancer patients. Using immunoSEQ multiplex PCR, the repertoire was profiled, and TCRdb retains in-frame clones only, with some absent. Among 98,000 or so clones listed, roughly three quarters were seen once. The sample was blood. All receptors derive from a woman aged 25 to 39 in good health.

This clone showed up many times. The CDR3 region is CASSKIYEQYF. CDR3 DNA sequence: TGTGCCAGCAGTAAGATCTACGAGCAGTACTTC. The chain recombines TRBV6-5 with TRBJ2-7, with D unclear. The CDR3 totals 11 residues. V was pared by 5 bases and J by 3 bases, with 5 bases between. Per germline, CDR1 MNHEY and CDR2 SVGAGI.

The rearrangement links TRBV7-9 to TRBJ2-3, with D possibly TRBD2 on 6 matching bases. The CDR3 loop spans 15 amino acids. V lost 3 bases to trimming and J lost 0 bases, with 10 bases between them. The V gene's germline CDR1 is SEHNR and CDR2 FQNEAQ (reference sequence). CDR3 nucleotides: TGTGCCAGCAGCTTGCCGGGACTGAGCACAGATACGCAGTATTTT. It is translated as CASSLPGLSTDTQYF.

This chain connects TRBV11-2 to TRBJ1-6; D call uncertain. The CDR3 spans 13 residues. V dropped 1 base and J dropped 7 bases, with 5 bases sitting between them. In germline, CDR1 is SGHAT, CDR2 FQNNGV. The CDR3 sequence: CASSLVTNSPLHF. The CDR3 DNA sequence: TGTGCCAGCAGCTTAGTCACCAATTCACCCCTCCACTTT.

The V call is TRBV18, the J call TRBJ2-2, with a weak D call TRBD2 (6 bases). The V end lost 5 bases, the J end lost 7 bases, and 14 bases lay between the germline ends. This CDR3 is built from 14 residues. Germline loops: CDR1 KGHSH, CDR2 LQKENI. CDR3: CASSLTKDYGELFF. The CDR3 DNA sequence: TGTGCCAGCTCATTGACAAAGGACTACGGGGAGCTGTTTTTT.

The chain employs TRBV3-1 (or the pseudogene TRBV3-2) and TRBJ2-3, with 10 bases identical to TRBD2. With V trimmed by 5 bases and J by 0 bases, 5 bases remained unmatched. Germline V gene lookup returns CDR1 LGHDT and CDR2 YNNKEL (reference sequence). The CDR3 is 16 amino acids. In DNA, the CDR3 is TGTGCCAGCAGCACCAGCGGGAGGGCTAGCACAGATACGCAGTATTTT. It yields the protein CASSTSGRASTDTQYF.

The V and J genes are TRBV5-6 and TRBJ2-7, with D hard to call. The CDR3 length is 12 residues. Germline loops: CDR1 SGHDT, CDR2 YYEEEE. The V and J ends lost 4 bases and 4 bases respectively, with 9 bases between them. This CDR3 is CASSTDGYEQYF. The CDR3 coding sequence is TGTGCCAGCAGCACCGACGGGTACGAGCAGTACTTC.

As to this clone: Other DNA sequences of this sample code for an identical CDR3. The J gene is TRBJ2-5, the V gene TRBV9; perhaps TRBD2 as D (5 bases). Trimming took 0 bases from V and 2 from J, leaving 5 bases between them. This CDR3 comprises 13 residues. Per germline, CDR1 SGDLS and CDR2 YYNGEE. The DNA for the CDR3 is TGTGCCAGCAGCGTAGCGGGGCAAGAGACCCAGTACTTC. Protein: CASSVAGQETQYF.

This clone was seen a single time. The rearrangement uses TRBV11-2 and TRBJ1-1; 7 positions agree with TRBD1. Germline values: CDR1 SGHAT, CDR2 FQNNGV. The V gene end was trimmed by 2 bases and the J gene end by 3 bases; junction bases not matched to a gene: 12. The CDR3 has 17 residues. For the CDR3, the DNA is TGTGCCAGCAGCTTAAAAGACAGGGTGAATAAGGACACTGAAGCTTTCTTT. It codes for CASSLKDRVNKDTEAFF.

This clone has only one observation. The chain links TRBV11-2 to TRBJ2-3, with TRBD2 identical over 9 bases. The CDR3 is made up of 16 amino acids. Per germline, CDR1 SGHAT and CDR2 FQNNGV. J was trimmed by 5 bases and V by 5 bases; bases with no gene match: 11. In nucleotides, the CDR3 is TGTGCCAGCAGCCAGATCTATAGCGGGGGTGGAGATACGCAGTATTTT. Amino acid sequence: CASSQIYSGGGDTQYF. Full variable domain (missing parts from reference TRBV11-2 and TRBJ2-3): EAGVAQSPRYKIIEKRQSVAFWCNPISGHATLYWYQQILGQGPKLLIQFQNNGVVDDSQLPKDRFSAERLKGVDSTLKIQPAKLEDSAVYLCASSQIYSGGGDTQYFGPGTRLTVL.

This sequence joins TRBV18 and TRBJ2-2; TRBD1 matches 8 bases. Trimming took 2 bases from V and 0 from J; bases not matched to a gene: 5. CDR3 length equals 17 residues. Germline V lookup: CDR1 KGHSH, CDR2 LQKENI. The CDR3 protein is CASSPSRTGTNTGELFF. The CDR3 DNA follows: TGTGCCAGCTCACCATCCAGGACAGGGACGAACACCGGGGAGCTGTTTTTT.

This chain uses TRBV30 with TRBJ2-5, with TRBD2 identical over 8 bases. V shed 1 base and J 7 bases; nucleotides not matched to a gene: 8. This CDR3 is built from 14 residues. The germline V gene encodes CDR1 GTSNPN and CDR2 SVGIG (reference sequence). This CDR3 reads CAWSELAGTRTQYF. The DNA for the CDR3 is TGTGCCTGGAGTGAGTTAGCGGGGACTCGGACCCAGTACTTC.

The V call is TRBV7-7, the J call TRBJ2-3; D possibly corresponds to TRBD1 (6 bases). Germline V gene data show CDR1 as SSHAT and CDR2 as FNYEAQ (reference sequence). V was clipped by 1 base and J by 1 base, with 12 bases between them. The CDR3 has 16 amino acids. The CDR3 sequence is CASSLGIAGGTDTQYF. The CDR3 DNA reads TGTGCCAGCAGCTTAGGTATTGCAGGGGGCACAGATACGCAGTATTTT.

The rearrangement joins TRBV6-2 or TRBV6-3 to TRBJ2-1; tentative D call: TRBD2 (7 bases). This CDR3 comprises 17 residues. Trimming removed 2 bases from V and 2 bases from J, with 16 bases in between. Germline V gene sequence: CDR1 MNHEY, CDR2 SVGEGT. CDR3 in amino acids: CASSYRRGGPPYNEQFF. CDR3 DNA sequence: TGTGCCAGCAGTTACCGGCGCGGGGGCCCGCCCTACAATGAGCAGTTCTTC.

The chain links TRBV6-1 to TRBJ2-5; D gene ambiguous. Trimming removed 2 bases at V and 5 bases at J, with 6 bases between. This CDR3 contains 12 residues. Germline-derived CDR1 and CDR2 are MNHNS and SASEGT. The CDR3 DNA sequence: TGTGCCAGCAGTGAACCCCCTGAGACCCAGTACTTC. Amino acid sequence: CASSEPPETQYF.

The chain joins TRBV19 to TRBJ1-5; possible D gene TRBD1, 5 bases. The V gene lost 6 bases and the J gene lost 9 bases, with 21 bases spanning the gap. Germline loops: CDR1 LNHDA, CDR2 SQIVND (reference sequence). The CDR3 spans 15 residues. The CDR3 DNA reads TGTGCCAGTAGGACCAGGGACGGAGGTCTGGTGCCCCAGCATTTT. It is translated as CASRTRDGGLVPQHF. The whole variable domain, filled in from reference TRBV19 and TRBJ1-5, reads DGGITQSPKYLFRKEGQNVTLSCEQNLNHDAMYWYRQDPGQGLRLIYYSQIVNDFQKGDIAEGYSVSREKKESFPLTVTSAQKNPTAFYLCASRTRDGGLVPQHFGDGTRLSIL.

The CDR3 sequence is CAWSEILGANEKLFF. The CDR3 nucleotides are TGTGCCTGGAGTGAAATCCTCGGGGCTAATGAAAAACTGTTTTTT. The chain uses TRBV30 and TRBJ1-4; no definite D call. Germline V gene lookup returns CDR1 GTSNPN and CDR2 SVGIG (reference sequence). Trimming shortened V by 1 base and J by 3 bases, and 12 bases separated the two germline ends. The CDR3 is made up of 15 amino acids.

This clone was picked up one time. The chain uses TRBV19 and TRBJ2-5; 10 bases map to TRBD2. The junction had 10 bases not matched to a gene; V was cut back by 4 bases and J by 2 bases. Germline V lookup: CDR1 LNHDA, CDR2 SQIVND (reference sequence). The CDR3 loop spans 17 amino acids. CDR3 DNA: TGTGCCAGTAGTACCAGAAGCCTAGCGGGGGAGCAAGAGACCCAGTACTTC. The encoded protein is CASSTRSLAGEQETQYF.

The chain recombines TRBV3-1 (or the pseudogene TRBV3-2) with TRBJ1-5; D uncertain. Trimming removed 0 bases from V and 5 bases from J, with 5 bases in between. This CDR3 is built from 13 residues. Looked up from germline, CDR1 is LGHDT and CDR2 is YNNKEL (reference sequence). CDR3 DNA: TGTGCCAGCAGCCAAGATGGTCATCAGCCCCAGCATTTT. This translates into CASSQDGHQPQHF.

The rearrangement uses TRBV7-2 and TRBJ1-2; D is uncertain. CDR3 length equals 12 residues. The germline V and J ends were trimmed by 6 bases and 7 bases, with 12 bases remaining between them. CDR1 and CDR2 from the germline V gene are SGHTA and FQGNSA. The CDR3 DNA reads TGTGCCAGCAGTCGAGGGTCGGTTGGCTACACCTTC. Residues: CASSRGSVGYTF.

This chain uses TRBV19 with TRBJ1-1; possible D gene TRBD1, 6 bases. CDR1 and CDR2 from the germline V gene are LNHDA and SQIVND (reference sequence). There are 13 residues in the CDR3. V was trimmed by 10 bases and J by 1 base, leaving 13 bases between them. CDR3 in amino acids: CATTDRKNTEAFF. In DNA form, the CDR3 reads TGTGCCACCACCGACAGGAAGAACACTGAAGCTTTCTTT.

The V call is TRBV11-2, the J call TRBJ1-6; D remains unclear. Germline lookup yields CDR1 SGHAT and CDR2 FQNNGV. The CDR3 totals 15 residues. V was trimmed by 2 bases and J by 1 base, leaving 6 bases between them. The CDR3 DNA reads TGTGCCAGCAGCTTATCGGGGTCCTATAATTCACCCCTCCACTTT. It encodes CASSLSGSYNSPLHF.

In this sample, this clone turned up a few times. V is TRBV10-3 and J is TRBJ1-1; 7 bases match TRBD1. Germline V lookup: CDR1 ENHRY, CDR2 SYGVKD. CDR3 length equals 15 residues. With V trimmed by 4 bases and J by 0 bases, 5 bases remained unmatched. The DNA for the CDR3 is TGTGCCATCAGTGCGGGACAGATTATGAACACTGAAGCTTTCTTT. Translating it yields CAISAGQIMNTEAFF.

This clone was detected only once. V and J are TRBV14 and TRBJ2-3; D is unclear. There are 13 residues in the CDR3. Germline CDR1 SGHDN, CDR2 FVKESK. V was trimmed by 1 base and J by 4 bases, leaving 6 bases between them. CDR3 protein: CASSQVLPDTQYF. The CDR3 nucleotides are TGTGCCAGCAGCCAAGTACTCCCAGATACGCAGTATTTT.

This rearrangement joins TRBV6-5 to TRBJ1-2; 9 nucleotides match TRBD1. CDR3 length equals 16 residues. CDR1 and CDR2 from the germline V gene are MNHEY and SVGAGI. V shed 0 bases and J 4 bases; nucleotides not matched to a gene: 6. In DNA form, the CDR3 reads TGTGCCAGCAGTTACTCGTGGACAGGGGCGACCTATGGCTACACCTTC. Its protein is CASSYSWTGATYGYTF.

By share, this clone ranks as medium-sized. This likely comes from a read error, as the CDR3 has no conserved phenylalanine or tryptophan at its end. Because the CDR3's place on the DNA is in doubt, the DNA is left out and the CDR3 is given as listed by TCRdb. The CDR3 loop reads CASSEGDST. The V call is TRBV25-1, the J call TRBJ1-1; the DNA was not used to check the table's D call, TRBD1. CDR1 MGHDK and CDR2 SYGVNS come from the germline V gene. The CDR3 has 9 amino acids, counting both end residues.

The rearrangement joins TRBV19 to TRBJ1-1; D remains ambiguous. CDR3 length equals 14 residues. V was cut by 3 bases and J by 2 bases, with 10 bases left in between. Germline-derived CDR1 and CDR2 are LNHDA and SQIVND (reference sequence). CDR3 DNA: TGTGCCAGTAGTATTGCCGCGGTTAACACTGAAGCTTTCTTT. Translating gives CASSIAAVNTEAFF.

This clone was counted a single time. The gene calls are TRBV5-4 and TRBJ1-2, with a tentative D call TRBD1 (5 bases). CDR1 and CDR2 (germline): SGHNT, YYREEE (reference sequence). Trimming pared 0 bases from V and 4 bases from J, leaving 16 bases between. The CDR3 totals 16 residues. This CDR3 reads CASSLGTMAGGYGYTF. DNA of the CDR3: TGTGCCAGCAGCTTGGGAACTATGGCTGGGGGCTATGGCTACACCTTC.

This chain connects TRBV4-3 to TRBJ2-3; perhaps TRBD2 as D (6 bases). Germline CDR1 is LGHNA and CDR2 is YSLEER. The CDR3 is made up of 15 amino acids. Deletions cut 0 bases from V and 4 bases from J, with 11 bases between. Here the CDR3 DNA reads TGCGCCAGCAGCCAAGATTGGGGGGAGGCAGATACGCAGTATTTT. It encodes CASSQDWGEADTQYF.

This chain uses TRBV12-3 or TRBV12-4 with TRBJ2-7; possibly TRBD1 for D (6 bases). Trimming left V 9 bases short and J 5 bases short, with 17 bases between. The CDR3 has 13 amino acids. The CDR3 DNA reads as TGTGCCAGTAAGACAGGTCCGGTGGACGAGCAGTACTTC. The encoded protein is CASKTGPVDEQYF.

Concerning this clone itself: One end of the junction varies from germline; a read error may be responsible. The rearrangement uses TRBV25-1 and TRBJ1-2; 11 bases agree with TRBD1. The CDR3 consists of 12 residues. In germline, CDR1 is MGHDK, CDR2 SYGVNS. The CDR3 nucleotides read TGTGCCAGCACCGGGACAGGGGGAAATTTAGCCTTC. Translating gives CASTGTGGNLAF.

CDR3 amino acids: CASSDGGSSDSNQPQHF. The CDR3 nucleotides read TGTGCCAGCAGTGACGGCGGGTCCTCGGATAGCAATCAGCCCCAGCATTTT. The chain links TRBV6-4 to TRBJ1-5, with D unresolved. The germline V gene encodes CDR1 MRHNA and CDR2 SNTAGT. The ends were cut back, 2 bases at V and 0 bases at J, with 14 bases in the middle. The CDR3 extends over 17 amino acids.

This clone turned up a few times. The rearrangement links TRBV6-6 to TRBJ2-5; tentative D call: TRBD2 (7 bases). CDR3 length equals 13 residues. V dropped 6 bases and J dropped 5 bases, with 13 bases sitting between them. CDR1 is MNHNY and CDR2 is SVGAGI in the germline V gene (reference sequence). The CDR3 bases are TGTGCCAGCAGCCAGAGGGGGGGCGAGACCCAGTACTTC. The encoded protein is CASSQRGGETQYF.